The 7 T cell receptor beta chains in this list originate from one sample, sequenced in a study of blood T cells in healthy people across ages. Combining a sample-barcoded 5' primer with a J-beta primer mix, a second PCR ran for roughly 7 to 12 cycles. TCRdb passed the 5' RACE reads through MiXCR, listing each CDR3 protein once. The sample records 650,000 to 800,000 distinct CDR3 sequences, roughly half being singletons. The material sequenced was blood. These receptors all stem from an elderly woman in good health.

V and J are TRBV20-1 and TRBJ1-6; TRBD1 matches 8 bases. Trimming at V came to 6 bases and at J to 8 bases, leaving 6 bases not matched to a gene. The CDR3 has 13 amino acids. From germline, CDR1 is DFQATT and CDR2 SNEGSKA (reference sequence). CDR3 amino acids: CSARRGLDSPLHF. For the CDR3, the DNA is TGCAGTGCCCGCAGGGGGCTCGATTCACCCCTCCACTTT.

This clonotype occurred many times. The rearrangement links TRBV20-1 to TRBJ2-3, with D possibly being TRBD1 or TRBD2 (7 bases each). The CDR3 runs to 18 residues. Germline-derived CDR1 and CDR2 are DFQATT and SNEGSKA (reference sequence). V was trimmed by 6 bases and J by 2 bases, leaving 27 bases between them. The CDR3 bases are TGCAGTGCGCGGGCGAAGCGAGGAGCGGGACAGACCACAGATACGCAGTATTTT. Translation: CSARAKRGAGQTTDTQYF.

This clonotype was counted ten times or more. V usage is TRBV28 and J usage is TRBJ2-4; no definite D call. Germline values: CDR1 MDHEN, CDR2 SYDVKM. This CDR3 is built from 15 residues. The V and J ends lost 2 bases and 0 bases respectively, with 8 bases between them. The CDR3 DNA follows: TGTGCCAGCAGTTTAGCAAGTCTAGCCAAAAACATTCAGTACTTC. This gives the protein CASSLASLAKNIQYF.

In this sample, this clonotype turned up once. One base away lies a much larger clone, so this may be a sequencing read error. CDR3 in DNA: TGTGCCGGCACCCGGGGACTAGCGGGAGGAATTAGATCCTACGAGCAGTACTTC. Translation: CAGTRGLAGGIRSYEQYF. V is TRBV28 and J is TRBJ2-7; the match to TRBD2 covers 15 bases. Germline V gene sequence: CDR1 MDHEN, CDR2 SYDVKM. CDR3 size: 18 residues. J gave up 1 base and V 11 bases, and 15 bases lay outside the gene matches.

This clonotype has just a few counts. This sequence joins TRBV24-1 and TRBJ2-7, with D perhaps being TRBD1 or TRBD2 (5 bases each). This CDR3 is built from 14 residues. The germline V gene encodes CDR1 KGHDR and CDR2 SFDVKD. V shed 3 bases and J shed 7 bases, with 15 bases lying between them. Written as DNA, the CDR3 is TGTGCCACCAGTGATCACCGGGACGACAATGAGCAGTACTTC. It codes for CATSDHRDDNEQYF.

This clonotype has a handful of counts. The CDR3 DNA reads TGCAGTGCTGACCAGGGAAGCGGGGGGTCATACAATGAGCAGTACTTC. Translated, it gives CSADQGSGGSYNEQYF. The chain has TRBV20-1 and TRBJ2-1, with 9 bases matching TRBD2. The DNA end is more similar to TRBJ2-7, so the J call may be wrong. Germline V lookup: CDR1 DFQATT, CDR2 SNEGSKA (reference sequence). This CDR3 is 16 amino acids long.

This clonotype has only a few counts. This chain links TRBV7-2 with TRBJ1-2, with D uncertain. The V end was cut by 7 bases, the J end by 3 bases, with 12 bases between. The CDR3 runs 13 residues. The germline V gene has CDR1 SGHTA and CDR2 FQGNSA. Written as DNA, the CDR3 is TGTGCCAGCATTAGGGAGGTGGACTATGGCTACACCTTC. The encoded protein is CASIREVDYGYTF.